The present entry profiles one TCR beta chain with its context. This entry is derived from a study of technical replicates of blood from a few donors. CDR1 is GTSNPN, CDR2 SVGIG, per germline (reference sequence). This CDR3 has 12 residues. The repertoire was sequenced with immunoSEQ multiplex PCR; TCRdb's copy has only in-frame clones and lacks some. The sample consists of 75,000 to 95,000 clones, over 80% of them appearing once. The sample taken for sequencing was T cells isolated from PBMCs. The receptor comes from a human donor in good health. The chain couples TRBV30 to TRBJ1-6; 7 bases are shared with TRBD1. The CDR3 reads CATGAFNSPLHF. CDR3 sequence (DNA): TGTGCTACAGGGGCATTTAATTCACCCCTCCACTTT.